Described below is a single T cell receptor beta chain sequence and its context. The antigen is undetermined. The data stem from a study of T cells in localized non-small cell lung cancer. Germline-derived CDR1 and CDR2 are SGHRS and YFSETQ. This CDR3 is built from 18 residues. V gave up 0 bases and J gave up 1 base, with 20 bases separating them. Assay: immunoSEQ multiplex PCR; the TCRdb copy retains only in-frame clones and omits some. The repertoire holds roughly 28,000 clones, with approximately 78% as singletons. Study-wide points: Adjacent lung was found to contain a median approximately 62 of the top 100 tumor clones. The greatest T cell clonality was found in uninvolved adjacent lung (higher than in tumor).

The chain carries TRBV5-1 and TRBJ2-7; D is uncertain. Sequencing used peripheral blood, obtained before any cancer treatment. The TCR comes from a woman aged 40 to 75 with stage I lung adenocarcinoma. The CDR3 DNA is TGCGCCAGCAGCTTGGCCCCCCAACACTCACAGAAATCCTACGAGCAGTACTTC. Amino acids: CASSLAPQHSQKSYEQYF.